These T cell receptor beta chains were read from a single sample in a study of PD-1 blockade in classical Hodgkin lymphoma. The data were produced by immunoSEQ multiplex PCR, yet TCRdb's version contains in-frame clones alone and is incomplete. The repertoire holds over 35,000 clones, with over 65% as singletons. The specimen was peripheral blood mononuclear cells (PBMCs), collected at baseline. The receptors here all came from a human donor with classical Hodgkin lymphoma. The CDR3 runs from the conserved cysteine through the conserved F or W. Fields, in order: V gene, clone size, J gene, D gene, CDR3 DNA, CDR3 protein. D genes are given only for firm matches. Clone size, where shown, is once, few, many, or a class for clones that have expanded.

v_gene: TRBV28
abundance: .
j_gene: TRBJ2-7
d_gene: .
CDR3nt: TGTGCCAGCAGTTGGGCCGGCTACGAGCAGTACTTC
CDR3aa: CASSWAGYEQYF

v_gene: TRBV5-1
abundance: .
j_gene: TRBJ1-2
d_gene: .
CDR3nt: TGCGCCAGCAGCTTACAGAGGGCGGATGATGGCTACACCTTC
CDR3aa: CASSLQRADDGYTF

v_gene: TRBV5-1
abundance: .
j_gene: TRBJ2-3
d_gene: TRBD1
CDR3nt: TGCGCCAGCAGCCGGACAGGGGAAGGATCCACAGATACGCAGTATTTT
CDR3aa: CASSRTGEGSTDTQYF

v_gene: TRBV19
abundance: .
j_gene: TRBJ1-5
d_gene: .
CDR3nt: TGTGCCAGTAGTAAGGGATCAGGAGCGTTGACCAATCAGCCCCAGCATTTT
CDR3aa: CASSKGSGALTNQPQHF

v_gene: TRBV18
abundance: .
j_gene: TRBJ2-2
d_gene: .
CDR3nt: TGTGCCAGCTCACCACTTGCAGCGACCATAGGCACCGGGGAGCTGTTTTTT
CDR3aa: CASSPLAATIGTGELFF

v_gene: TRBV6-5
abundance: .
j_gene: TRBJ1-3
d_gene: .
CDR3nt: TGTGCCAGCAGTTACTCTGCCAGGGGATACACCATATATTTT
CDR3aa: CASSYSARGYTIYF

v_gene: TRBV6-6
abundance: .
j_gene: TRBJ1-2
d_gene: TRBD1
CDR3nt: TGTGCCAGCAGGCCGGGACAGGGGGCGTTTGGCTACACCTTC
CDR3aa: CASRPGQGAFGYTF

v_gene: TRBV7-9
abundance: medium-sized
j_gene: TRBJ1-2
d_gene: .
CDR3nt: TGTGCCAGCAGCTTTCCCGTTGGCTACACCTTC
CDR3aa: CASSFPVGYTF

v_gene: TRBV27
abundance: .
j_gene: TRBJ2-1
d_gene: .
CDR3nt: TGTGCCAGCAGCCCCTTGGGGAATGAGCAGTTCTTC
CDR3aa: CASSPLGNEQFF

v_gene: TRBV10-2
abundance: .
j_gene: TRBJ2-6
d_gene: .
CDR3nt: TGCGCCAGCAGTCGATCCCTCGGTGGGGCTGGGGCCAACGTCCTGACTTTC
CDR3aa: CASSRSLGGAGANVLTF

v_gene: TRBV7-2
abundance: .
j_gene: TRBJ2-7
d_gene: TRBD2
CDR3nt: TGTGCCAGCAGTAGAGGGCGGGAGGCCCCCTACGAGCAGTACTTC
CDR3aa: CASSRGREAPYEQYF

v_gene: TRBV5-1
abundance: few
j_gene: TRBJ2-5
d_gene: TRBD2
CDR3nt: TGCGCCAGCAGCTCATGGGGGGGACAAGAGACCCAGTACTTC
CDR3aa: CASSSWGGQETQYF

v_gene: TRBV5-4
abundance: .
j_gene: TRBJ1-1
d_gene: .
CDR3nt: TGCGCCAGCAGCCTGGGACATACGAACACTGAAGCTTTCTTT
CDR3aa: CASSLGHTNTEAFF

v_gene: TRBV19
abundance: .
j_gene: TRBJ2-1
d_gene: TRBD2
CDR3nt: TGTGCCAGTAGTATGGGACTAGCGGGAGGGAGGGATGAGCAGTTCTTC
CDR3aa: CASSMGLAGGRDEQFF

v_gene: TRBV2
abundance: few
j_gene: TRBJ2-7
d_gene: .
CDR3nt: TGTGCCAGCAGTCAGGGCCCAACCTACGAGCAGTACTTC
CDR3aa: CASSQGPTYEQYF

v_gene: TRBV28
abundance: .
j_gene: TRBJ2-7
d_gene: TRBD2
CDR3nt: TGTGCCAGCAGGTTACTAGCGGGAGGCTCCTACGAGCAGTACTTC
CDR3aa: CASRLLAGGSYEQYF

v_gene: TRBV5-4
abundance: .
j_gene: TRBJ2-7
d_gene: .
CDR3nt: TGTGCCAGCAGCTTGGGGGGCGAGCAGTACTTC
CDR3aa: CASSLGGEQYF

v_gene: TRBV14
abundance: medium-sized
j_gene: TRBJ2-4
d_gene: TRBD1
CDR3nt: TGTGCCAGCAGCCTCGACAGGGTCTCTCAGTACTTC
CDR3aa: CASSLDRVSQYF

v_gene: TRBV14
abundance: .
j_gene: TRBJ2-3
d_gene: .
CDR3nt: TGTGCCAGCAGCCCAGTATGGGGAGATACGCAGTATTTT
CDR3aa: CASSPVWGDTQYF

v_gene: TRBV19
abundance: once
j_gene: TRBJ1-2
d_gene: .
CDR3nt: TGTGCCAGTAGTATAGACCCGGGACTAAGGCATGGCTACACCTTC
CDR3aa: CASSIDPGLRHGYTF

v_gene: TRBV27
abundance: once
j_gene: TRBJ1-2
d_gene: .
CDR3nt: TGTGCCAGCACGCCCGGGCGGGGCCCCCTTCGCTATGGCTACACCTTC
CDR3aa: CASTPGRGPLRYGYTF

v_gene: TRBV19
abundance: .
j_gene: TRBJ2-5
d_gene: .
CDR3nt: TGTGCCAGTAGTATCCTTGGGAAGACCCAGTACTTC
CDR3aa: CASSILGKTQYF

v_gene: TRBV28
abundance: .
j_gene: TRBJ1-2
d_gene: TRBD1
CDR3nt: TGTGCCAGCAGTCTCAGACAGGGGGCGGAAACCTTC
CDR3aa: CASSLRQGAETF

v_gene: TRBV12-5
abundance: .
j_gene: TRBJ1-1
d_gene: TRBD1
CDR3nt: TGTGCTAGTGGTTCAGGGGGTTCCAACACTGAAGCTTTCTTT
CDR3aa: CASGSGGSNTEAFF

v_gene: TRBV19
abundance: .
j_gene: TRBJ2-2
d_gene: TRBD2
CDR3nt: TGTGCCAGTAGGAATGTTGGACTAGCGGGAGTGGAAGACACCGGGGAGCTGTTTTTT
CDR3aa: CASRNVGLAGVEDTGELFF

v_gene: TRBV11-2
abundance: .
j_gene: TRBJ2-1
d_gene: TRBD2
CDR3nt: TGTGCCAGCAGCGCAACTAGCGGGAATAATGAGCAGTTCTTC
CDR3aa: CASSATSGNNEQFF

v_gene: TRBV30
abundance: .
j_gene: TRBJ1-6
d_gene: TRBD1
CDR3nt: TGTGCCTGGACCCCCAGGGGGGATTCACCCCTCCACTTT
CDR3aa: CAWTPRGDSPLHF

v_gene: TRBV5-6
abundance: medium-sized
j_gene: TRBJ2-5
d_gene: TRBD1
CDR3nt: TGTGCCAGCAGCCAAGGGACAGGGACCGAGACCCAGTACTTC
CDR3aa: CASSQGTGTETQYF

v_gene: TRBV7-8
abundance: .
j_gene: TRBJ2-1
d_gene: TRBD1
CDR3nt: TGTGCCAGCAGGCCCAGGGGGTATGAGCAGTTCTTC
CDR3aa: CASRPRGYEQFF

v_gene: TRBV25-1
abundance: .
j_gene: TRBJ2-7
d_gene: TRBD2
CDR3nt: TGTGCCAGCAGTGAATTCCGGGAGGGGAGGAACGAGCAGTACTTC
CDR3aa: CASSEFREGRNEQYF

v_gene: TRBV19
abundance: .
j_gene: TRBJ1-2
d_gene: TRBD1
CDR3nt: TGTGCCAGTAGTATTCCCGGGACAGGGGCTAACTATGGCTACACCTTC
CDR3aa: CASSIPGTGANYGYTF

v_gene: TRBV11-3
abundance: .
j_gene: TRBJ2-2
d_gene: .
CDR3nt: TGTGCCAGCAGCTTAGTGGAGGGGGAGCTGTTTTTT
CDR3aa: CASSLVEGELFF

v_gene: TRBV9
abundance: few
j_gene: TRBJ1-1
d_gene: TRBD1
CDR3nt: TGTGCCAGCAGCGCGGGACAGGGGAGAAACACTGAAGCTTTCTTT
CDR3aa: CASSAGQGRNTEAFF

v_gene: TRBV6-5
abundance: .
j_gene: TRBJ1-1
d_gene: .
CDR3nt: TGTGCCAGCAGAGGTCAAAACACTGAAGCTTTCTTT
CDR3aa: CASRGQNTEAFF

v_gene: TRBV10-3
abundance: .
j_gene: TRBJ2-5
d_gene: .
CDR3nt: TGTGCCATCAGTGAGCCCGGACTTAACCATTACCAAGAGACCCAGTACTTC
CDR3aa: CAISEPGLNHYQETQYF

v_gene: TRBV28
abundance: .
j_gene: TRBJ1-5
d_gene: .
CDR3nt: TGTGCCAGCAGTTCCTCCAAGCAGCCCCAGCATTTT
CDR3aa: CASSSSKQPQHF

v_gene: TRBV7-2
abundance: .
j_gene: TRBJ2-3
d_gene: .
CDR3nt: TGTGCCAGCAGCTTAACCCTACAAGGAGATACGCAGTATTTT
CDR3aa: CASSLTLQGDTQYF

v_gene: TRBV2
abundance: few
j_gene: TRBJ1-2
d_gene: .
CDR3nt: TGTGCCAGCAGGACCCTAGTCTATGGCTACACCTTC
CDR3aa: CASRTLVYGYTF

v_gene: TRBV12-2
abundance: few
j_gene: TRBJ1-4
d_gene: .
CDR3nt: TGTGCAAGTCGCCCGAGGACCAAAGGGGAAAAACTGTTTTTT
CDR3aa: CASRPRTKGEKLFF

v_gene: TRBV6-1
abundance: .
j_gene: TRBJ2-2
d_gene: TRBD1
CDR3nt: TGTGCCAGCAGTGAAGCCGGCAACAGGGGGAACACCGGGGAGCTGTTTTTT
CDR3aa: CASSEAGNRGNTGELFF

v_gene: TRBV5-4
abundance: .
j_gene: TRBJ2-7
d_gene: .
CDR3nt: TGTGCCAGCTCAGGACAGACCTACGAGCAGTACTTC
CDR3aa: CASSGQTYEQYF

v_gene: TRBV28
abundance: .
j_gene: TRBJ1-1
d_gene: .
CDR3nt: TGTGCCAGCAGTCGACCGAACACTGAAGCTTTCTTT
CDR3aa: CASSRPNTEAFF

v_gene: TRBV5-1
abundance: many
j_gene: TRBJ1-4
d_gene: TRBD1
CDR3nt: TGCGCCAGCAGCCTCAGGGGGCGCCCCGCAACTAATGAAAAACTGTTTTTT
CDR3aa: CASSLRGRPATNEKLFF

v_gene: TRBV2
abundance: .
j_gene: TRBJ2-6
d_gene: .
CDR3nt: TGTGCCAGCAGTATTAAGTTTTTACAAAGTCGGGCCAACGTCCTGACTTTC
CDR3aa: CASSIKFLQSRANVLTF

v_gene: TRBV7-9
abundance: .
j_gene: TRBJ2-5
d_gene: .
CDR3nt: TGTGCCAGCAGCTTACGAGAGTTGGAGACCCAGTACTTC
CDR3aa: CASSLRELETQYF